The clone carrying this TCR beta chain was seen at least ten times. The CDR3 runs 13 residues. Between the trimmed V and J ends, which lost 5 bases and 6 bases, there was a span of 11 bases. From germline, CDR1 is MDHEN and CDR2 SYDVKM. The data are from a study of patients with pleural tuberculosis. Using its own MiXCR run on the reads, TCRdb lists one record per CDR3 protein. The table records around 50,000 distinct CDR3 sequences, about 7.9% of them present only once. The sequence came from a human donor with pleural tuberculosis. The V and J genes are TRBV28 and TRBJ1-5; the D gene is possibly TRBD1 (6 bases). This CDR3 reads CASSLGGRQPQHF. The CDR3 nucleotides are TGTGCCAGCAGTCTCGGGGGGCGTCAGCCCCAGCATTTT.